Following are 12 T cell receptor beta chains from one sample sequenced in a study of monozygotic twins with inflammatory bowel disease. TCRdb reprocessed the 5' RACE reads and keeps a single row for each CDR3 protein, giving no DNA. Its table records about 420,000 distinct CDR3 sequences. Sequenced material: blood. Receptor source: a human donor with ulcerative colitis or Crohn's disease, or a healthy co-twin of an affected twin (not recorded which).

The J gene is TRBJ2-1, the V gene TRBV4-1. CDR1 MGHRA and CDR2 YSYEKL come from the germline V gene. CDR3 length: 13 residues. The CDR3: CASSQGSVNEQFF.

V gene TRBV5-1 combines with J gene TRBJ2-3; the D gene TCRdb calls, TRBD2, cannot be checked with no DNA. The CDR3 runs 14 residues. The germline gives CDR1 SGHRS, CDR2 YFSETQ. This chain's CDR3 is CASSFGLAGDTQYF.

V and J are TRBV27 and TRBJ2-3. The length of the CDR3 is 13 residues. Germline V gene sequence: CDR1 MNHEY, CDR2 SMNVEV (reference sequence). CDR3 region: CASSSSRADTQYF.

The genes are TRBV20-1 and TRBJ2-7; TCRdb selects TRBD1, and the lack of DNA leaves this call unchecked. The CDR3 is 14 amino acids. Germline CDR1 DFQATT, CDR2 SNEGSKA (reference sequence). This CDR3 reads CSARDWTGGYEQYF.

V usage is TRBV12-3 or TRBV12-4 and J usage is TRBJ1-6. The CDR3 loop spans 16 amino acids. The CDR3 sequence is CATSLVGGAVNSPLHF.

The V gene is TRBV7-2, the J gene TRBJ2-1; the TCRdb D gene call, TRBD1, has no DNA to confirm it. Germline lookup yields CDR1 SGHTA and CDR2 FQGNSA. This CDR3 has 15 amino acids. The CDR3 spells CASSPPAGGFNEQSF.

CDR3 loop: CASSPTSGRAGEQYF. The gene calls are TRBV11-2 and TRBJ2-7; as DNA is missing, the TRBD2 call by TCRdb cannot be tested. The germline V gene has CDR1 SGHAT and CDR2 FQNNGV. This CDR3 comprises 15 residues. Full variable domain (rest looked up from reference TRBV11-2 and TRBJ2-7): EAGVAQSPRYKIIEKRQSVAFWCNPISGHATLYWYQQILGQGPKLLIQFQNNGVVDDSQLPKDRFSAERLKGVDSTLKIQPAKLEDSAVYLCASSPTSGRAGEQYFGPGTRLTVT.

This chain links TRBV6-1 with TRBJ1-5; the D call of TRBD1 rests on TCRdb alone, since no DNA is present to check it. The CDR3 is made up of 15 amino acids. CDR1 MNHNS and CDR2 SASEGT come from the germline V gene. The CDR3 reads CASRPRGRLNQPQHF.

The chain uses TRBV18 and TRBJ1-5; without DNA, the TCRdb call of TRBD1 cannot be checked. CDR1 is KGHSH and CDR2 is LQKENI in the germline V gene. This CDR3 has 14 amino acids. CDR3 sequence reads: CASRNDRSNQPQHF.

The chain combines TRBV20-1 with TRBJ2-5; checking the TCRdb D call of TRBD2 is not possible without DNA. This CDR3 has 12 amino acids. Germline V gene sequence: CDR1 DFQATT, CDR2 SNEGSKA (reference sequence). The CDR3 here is CSARQSGETQYF.

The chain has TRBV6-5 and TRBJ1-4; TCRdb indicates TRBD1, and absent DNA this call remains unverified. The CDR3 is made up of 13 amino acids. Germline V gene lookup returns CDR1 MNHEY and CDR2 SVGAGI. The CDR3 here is CASRIQGGEKLFF.

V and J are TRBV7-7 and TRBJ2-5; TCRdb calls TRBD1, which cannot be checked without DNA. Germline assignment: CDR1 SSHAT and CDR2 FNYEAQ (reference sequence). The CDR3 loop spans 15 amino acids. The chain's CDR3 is CASSYDRGPRETQYF.